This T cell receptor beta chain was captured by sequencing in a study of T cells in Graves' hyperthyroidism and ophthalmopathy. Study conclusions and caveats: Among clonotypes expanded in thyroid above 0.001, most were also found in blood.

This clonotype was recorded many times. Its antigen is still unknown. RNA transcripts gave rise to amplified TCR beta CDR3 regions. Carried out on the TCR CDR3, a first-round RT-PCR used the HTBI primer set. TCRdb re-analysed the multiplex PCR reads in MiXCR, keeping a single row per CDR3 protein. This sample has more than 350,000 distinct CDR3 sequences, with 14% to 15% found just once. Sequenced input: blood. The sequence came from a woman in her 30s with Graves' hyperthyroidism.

CDR3 region: CASSLEPTTPYDGYTF. The CDR3 DNA reads as TGTGCCAGCAGCTTAGAGCCGACCACCCCATATGACGGCTACACCTTC. The chain has TRBV5-5 and TRBJ1-2; D is ambiguous. The V end was cut by 2 bases, the J end by 8 bases, with 22 bases between. Germline CDR1 and CDR2: SGHKS and YYEKEE (reference sequence). This CDR3 has 16 amino acids.